The 32 T cell receptor beta chains in this list originate from one sample, sequenced in a study of metastatic and nonmetastatic thyroid tumors. Not a single patient had been given any form of treatment at any point before undergoing thyroid surgery. TCRdb re-clonotyped the PCR reads through MiXCR. The repertoire consists of about 38,000 clones, with about 26% occurring once and the leading ten covering 11%. Specimen: blood. All receptors come from a male donor with papillary thyroid cancer or a benign thyroid nodule (not recorded which). Some clones in this sample may be carry-over from other donors' samples.

In its sample, this clone was seen a few times. The chain is built from TRBV7-3 and TRBJ2-6; no clear D. V lost 1 base to trimming and J lost 2 bases, with 9 bases between them. The V gene's germline CDR1 is SGHTA and CDR2 FQGTGA. This CDR3 has 16 residues. CDR3 amino acids: CASSLILPAGANVLTF. In DNA, the CDR3 is TGTGCCAGCAGCTTAATACTTCCAGCTGGGGCCAACGTCCTGACTTTC.

V is TRBV10-3 and J is TRBJ2-7, with TRBD1 identical over 8 bases. Germline CDR1 reads ENHRY; CDR2 reads SYGVKD. V shed 6 bases, J shed 4 bases, and the junction held 14 bases outside the gene matches. The CDR3 has 16 residues. Here the CDR3 DNA reads TGTGCCATCAGGGGGGCGACAGGGGCGTTGGTGTACGAGCAGTACTTC. Translation: CAIRGATGALVYEQYF.

In this sample, this clone turned up a few times. At the DNA level, this CDR3 is encoded by other sequences in the same sample as well. This chain joins TRBV6-2 or TRBV6-3 and TRBJ1-1; D is unresolved. Between the trimmed V and J ends, which lost 0 bases and 2 bases, there was a span of 1 base. CDR1 is MNHEY and CDR2 is SVGEGT in the germline V gene. CDR3 length equals 12 residues. The CDR3 DNA follows: TGTGCCAGCAGTTACTCAAACACTGAAGCTTTCTTT. This codes for CASSYSNTEAFF.

This clone was detected a few times. The CDR3 DNA is TGTGCCAGCAGTAAGGGGGCAGGTGTTACCTACGAGCAGTACTTC. This translates into CASSKGAGVTYEQYF. The chain carries TRBV27 and TRBJ2-7, with 7 nucleotides matching TRBD1. The CDR3 is 15 residues long. Trimming removed 5 bases from V and 2 bases from J; junction bases left unmatched: 9. Germline V gives CDR1 MNHEY, CDR2 SMNVEV (reference sequence).

By frequency in the sample, this clone is medium-sized (0.01 to 0.1%). The chain carries TRBV3-1 and TRBJ2-2; D not resolved. The CDR3 is made up of 21 amino acids. Trimming pared 1 base from V and 5 bases from J, leaving 29 bases between. The V gene's germline CDR1 is LGHDT and CDR2 YNNKEL (reference sequence). The DNA for the CDR3 is TGTGCCAGCAGCCAAGGGTTGACGTCGACATTAACGCGGAATTTAACCGGGGAGCTGTTTTTT. It specifies CASSQGLTSTLTRNLTGELFF.

Comments on this clone: A read error may account for a junction end that differs from germline. This chain links TRBV28 with TRBJ1-6; D gene unclear. Germline V lookup: CDR1 MDHEN, CDR2 SYDVKM. The CDR3 consists of 13 residues. The CDR3 sequence is CTSSLDFGSPLHF. CDR3 DNA sequence: TGTACCAGCAGTCTCGATTTCGGTTCACCCCTCCACTTT.

A note on this clone: The junction and the germline gene differ at one end; a read error may be behind it. The genes are TRBV7-9 and TRBJ1-1, with TRBD1 matching over 8 bases. CDR1 is SEHNR, CDR2 FQNEAQ, per germline (reference sequence). This CDR3 has 13 amino acids. The CDR3 reads CASSRGQVTEAFF. In DNA form, the CDR3 reads TGTGCCAGCAGCAGGGGACAGGTCACTGAAGCCTTCTTT.

This clone was counted only a few times. The chain uses TRBV6-1 and TRBJ1-5, with 7 bases lining up with TRBD1. V lost 5 bases, J lost 7 bases, and 8 bases stayed unmatched. Germline V CDR1 and CDR2: MNHNS, SASEGT. The CDR3 spans 14 residues. The CDR3 region is CASSRGGQFQPQHF. DNA for the CDR3: TGTGCCAGCAGTAGAGGGGGCCAATTCCAGCCCCAGCATTTT.

V and J are TRBV12-3 or TRBV12-4 and TRBJ1-1; 11 bases agree with TRBD1. This CDR3 is 12 amino acids long. V trimming: 4 bases; J trimming: 10 bases; junction bases outside the gene matches: 2. The DNA for the CDR3 is TGTGCCAGCAGTTGGGACAGGGGGGCAGCTTTCTTT. The encoded protein is CASSWDRGAAFF.

J is TRBJ1-2 and V is TRBV7-2, with D perhaps matching TRBD1 (5 bases). Trimming pared 3 bases from V and 3 bases from J, leaving 11 bases between. CDR3 length: 14 amino acids. CDR1 is SGHTA, CDR2 FQGNSA, per germline. For the CDR3, the DNA is TGTGCCAGCAGCTTGGGGCTAGCGGACTATGGCTACACCTTC. Translated: CASSLGLADYGYTF.

This clone was counted many times. J is TRBJ2-7 and V is TRBV4-2, with TRBD1 identical over 7 bases. CDR3 size: 15 residues. The V gene end was trimmed by 1 base and the J gene end by 1 base; junction bases not matched to a gene: 4. Germline V gives CDR1 LGHNA, CDR2 YNFKEQ. This CDR3 reads CASSQGQGISYEQYF. The CDR3 DNA follows: TGTGCCAGCAGCCAAGGACAGGGTATTTCCTACGAGCAGTACTTC.

In its sample, this clone was seen a few times. V is TRBV28 and J is TRBJ2-6; 8 bases align to TRBD1. The CDR3 contains 19 residues. Germline V gene data show CDR1 as MDHEN and CDR2 as SYDVKM. Trimming at V came to 7 bases and at J to 3 bases, leaving 17 bases not matched to a gene. CDR3 protein: CASTYHGQGVARGANVLTF. CDR3 in DNA: TGTGCCAGCACCTACCACGGACAGGGAGTAGCGCGTGGGGCCAACGTCCTGACTTTC.

At least ten counts were recorded for this clone. This chain connects TRBV7-6 to TRBJ2-3; 10 nucleotides agree with TRBD1. The CDR3 spans 18 residues. J gave up 2 bases and V 3 bases, and 11 bases lay outside the gene matches. The V gene's germline CDR1 is SGHVS and CDR2 FNYEAQ. The CDR3 spells CASSFTPPGQGLTDTQYF. The CDR3, as DNA: TGTGCCAGCAGCTTTACTCCTCCGGGACAGGGGCTCACAGATACGCAGTATTTT.

This chain uses TRBV7-9 with TRBJ2-7; D assignment may be TRBD1 or TRBD2 (5 bases each). The V and J ends lost 1 base and 3 bases respectively, with 10 bases between them. Looked up from germline, CDR1 is SEHNR and CDR2 is FQNEAQ (reference sequence). This CDR3 has 14 residues. The CDR3 nucleotides read TGTGCCAGCAGCTTAGTGGGACCCCTCTACGAGCAGTACTTC. Translation: CASSLVGPLYEQYF.

The chain combines TRBV6-5 with TRBJ2-5, with D maybe TRBD1 (5 bases). CDR1 is MNHEY and CDR2 is SVGAGI in the germline V gene. Trimming took off 4 bases at V and 2 bases at J, with 11 bases between the two ends. The CDR3 length is 14 residues. The chain's CDR3 is CASSFRRQQETQYF. The CDR3, as DNA: TGTGCCAGCAGTTTTCGGCGACAGCAAGAGACCCAGTACTTC.

This clone was picked up many times. The chain uses TRBV28 and TRBJ2-7; unclear D gene. The CDR3 sequence is 13 residues long. The germline CDR1 and CDR2 sequences are MDHEN and SYDVKM. Trimming took off 6 bases at V and 3 bases at J, with 12 bases between the two ends. In DNA, the CDR3 is TGTGCCAGCAGCACCTCCCCCCTCTACGAGCAGTACTTC. The encoded protein is CASSTSPLYEQYF.

CDR3 amino acids: CASKQVGGELFF. The CDR3 DNA follows: TGTGCCAGCAAGCAGGTTGGCGGGGAGCTGTTTTTT. The V gene is TRBV27, the J gene TRBJ2-2; D uncertain. The CDR3 loop spans 12 amino acids. V dropped 7 bases and J dropped 7 bases, with 10 bases sitting between them. CDR1 is MNHEY, CDR2 SMNVEV, per germline (reference sequence).

In this sample, this clone turned up a few times. V usage is TRBV6-1 and J usage is TRBJ2-7; D is unresolved. CDR3 length: 14 residues. CDR1 and CDR2 from the germline V gene are MNHNS and SASEGT. V lost 5 bases and J lost 5, with 16 bases in between. The CDR3 DNA sequence: TGTGCCAGCAGTACCTTCCCTTTCGGCCACGAGCAGTACTTC. Translation: CASSTFPFGHEQYF.

The rearrangement uses TRBV9 and TRBJ1-6; D gene unclear. Trimming cost V 1 base and J 7 bases, with 6 bases left between them. The CDR3 contains 13 residues. The germline V gene encodes CDR1 SGDLS and CDR2 YYNGEE. The CDR3: CASSVMWNSPLHF. The DNA for the CDR3 is TGTGCCAGCAGCGTAATGTGGAATTCACCCCTCCACTTT.

This clone was found many times. The chain has TRBV20-1 and TRBJ2-7; D remains ambiguous. The V and J ends lost 6 bases and 3 bases respectively, with 9 bases between them. Germline V gene sequence: CDR1 DFQATT, CDR2 SNEGSKA (reference sequence). The CDR3 sequence is 11 residues long. This chain's CDR3 is CSARLNYEQYF. The CDR3, as DNA: TGCAGTGCCCGGCTAAACTACGAGCAGTACTTC.

The genes are TRBV4-2 and TRBJ1-5; 10 nucleotides align to TRBD1. CDR3 length equals 18 residues. V lost 1 base to trimming and J lost 1 base; unmatched junction nucleotides: 7. CDR1 is LGHNA, CDR2 YNFKEQ, per germline. As DNA, the CDR3 is TGTGCCAGCAGCCAAGCCCCGACAGGGGGCTTCAGCAATCAGCCCCAGCATTTT. Protein sequence: CASSQAPTGGFSNQPQHF.

This clone was detected a few times. J is TRBJ2-7 and V is TRBV6-1; D could derive from TRBD1 or TRBD2 (6 bases each). V lost 10 bases and J 2 bases, leaving 15 bases between the germline ends. Looked up from germline, CDR1 is MNHNS and CDR2 is SASEGT. The CDR3 is 13 residues long. CDR3 region: CAIAGHLTYEQYF. CDR3 nucleotide sequence: TGTGCCATCGCGGGACATTTGACCTACGAGCAGTACTTC.

V and J are TRBV5-1 and TRBJ1-1; tentative D call: TRBD1 (5 bases). V was shortened by 0 bases and J by 4 bases, with 16 bases between the two germline ends. CDR3 length equals 16 residues. Per the germline V gene, CDR1 is SGHRS and CDR2 is YFSETQ. CDR3 nucleotide sequence: TGCGCCAGCAGCTTGGGTGGAAGGGGTTTAAGCACTGAAGCTTTCTTT. Residues: CASSLGGRGLSTEAFF.

This clone showed up many times. This chain uses TRBV7-9 with TRBJ2-2; a weak D match, TRBD2 (5 bases). Looked up from germline, CDR1 is SEHNR and CDR2 is FQNEAQ (reference sequence). This CDR3 region has 15 residues. Trimming stripped 6 bases from V and 10 bases from J, with 21 bases between. CDR3 sequence: CASRGLGGPLEELFF. The CDR3 coding sequence is TGTGCCAGCAGGGGATTGGGCGGGCCCCTCGAGGAGCTGTTTTTT.

About this clone itself: At one of its ends the junction is not consistent with the germline gene, which may arise from a read error. The chain is built from TRBV27 and TRBJ1-5; D gene ambiguous. Germline CDR1 reads MNHEY; CDR2 reads SMNVEV (reference sequence). The CDR3 totals 14 residues. The CDR3 nucleotides are TGTGCCAACAGTTTGCAGGCTGCGCGTCAGCCCCAGCATTTT. Translation: CANSLQAARQPQHF.

The rearrangement links TRBV2 to TRBJ2-7; D possibly corresponds to TRBD2 (5 bases). The CDR3 has 14 amino acids. Trimming pared 9 bases from V and 1 base from J, leaving 16 bases between. Germline V gene lookup returns CDR1 SNHLY and CDR2 FYNNEI. The CDR3 DNA is TGTGCCAGTAGGGAGCATTTTCTGTCCTACGAGCAGTACTTC. Translation: CASREHFLSYEQYF. Complete variable domain (other parts from reference TRBV2 and TRBJ2-7): EPEVTQTPSHQVTQMGQEVILRCVPISNHLYFYWYRQILGQKVEFLVSFYNNEISEKSEIFDDQFSVERPDGSNFTLKIRSTKLEDSAMYFCASREHFLSYEQYFGPGTRLTVT.

This clone was found a few times. The CDR3: CASSYVLGVPGEQYF. In DNA, the CDR3 is TGTGCCAGCAGTTACGTTCTAGGGGTCCCCGGCGAGCAGTACTTC. V is TRBV6-2 or TRBV6-3 and J is TRBJ2-7; tentatively, D is TRBD1 (5 bases). Trimming cost V 2 bases and J 6 bases, with 17 bases left between them. Germline-derived CDR1 and CDR2 are MNHEY and SVGEGT. The CDR3 extends over 15 amino acids.

CDR3 DNA: TGTGCCAGCAGTTTCGCAGGGGCCGAAAAACTGTTTTTT. Translating gives CASSFAGAEKLFF. The chain joins TRBV28 to TRBJ1-4, with D possibly matching TRBD1 (6 bases). The germline V gene encodes CDR1 MDHEN and CDR2 SYDVKM. V was shortened by 3 bases and J by 8 bases, with 10 bases between the two germline ends. The CDR3 sequence is 13 residues long. The full variable domain, its missing parts supplied by reference TRBV28 and TRBJ1-4, is DVKVTQSSRYLVKRTGEKVFLECVQDMDHENMFWYRQDPGLGLRLIYFSYDVKMKEKGDIPEGYSVSREKKERFSLILESASTNQTSMYLCASSFAGAEKLFFGSGTQLSVL.

This chain joins TRBV20-1 and TRBJ2-7, with D perhaps TRBD2 (5 bases). The germline V gene has CDR1 DFQATT and CDR2 SNEGSKA (reference sequence). The CDR3 runs 14 residues. V shed 1 base and J shed 4 bases, with 14 bases lying between them. CDR3 sequence reads: CSARGREGSYEQYF. The CDR3 DNA follows: TGCAGTGCTAGAGGCCGCGAGGGATCTTACGAGCAGTACTTC.

The J gene is TRBJ2-1, the V gene TRBV7-6; 7 bases line up with TRBD1. The trim removed 4 bases at V and 5 bases at J, leaving 2 bases unmatched. The CDR3 is 13 residues long. Germline V lookup: CDR1 SGHVS, CDR2 FNYEAQ. The CDR3 here is CASSSGQHNEQFF. CDR3 bases: TGTGCCAGCAGCTCGGGACAGCACAATGAGCAGTTCTTC.

Ten or more counts support this clone. The gene calls are TRBV2 and TRBJ1-2; D not resolved. The CDR3 runs 13 residues. In germline, CDR1 is SNHLY, CDR2 FYNNEI. Deletions cut 5 bases from V and 4 bases from J, with 11 bases between. The CDR3 bases are TGTGCCAGCAGTCTGGTGGAAGGCTATGGCTACACCTTC. Translating gives CASSLVEGYGYTF.

The chain uses TRBV11-2 and TRBJ2-7, with 8 bases aligning to TRBD2. With V trimmed by 3 bases and J by 2 bases, 6 bases remained unmatched. The CDR3 spans 15 residues. The V gene's germline CDR1 is SGHAT and CDR2 FQNNGV. The CDR3 spells CASSFGREATYEQYF. The CDR3 region has the DNA TGTGCCAGCAGCTTTGGGCGGGAGGCCACCTACGAGCAGTACTTC.